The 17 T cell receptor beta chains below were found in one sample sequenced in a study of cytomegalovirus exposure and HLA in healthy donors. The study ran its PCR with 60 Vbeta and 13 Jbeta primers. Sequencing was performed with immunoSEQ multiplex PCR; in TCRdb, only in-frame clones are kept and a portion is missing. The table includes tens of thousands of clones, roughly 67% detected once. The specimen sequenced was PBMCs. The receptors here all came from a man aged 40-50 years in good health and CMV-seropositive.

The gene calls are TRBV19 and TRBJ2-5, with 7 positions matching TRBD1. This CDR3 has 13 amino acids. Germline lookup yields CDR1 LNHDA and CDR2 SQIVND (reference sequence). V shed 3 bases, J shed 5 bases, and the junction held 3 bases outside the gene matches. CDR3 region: CASSMRGRETQYF. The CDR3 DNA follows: TGTGCCAGTAGTATGAGGGGGCGTGAGACCCAGTACTTC.

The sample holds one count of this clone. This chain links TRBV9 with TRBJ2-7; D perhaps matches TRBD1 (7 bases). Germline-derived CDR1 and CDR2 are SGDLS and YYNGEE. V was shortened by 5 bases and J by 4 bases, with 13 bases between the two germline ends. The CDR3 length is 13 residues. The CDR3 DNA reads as TGTGCCAGCAGTCCCCCAGGGGGGTACGAGCAGTACTTC. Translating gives CASSPPGGYEQYF.

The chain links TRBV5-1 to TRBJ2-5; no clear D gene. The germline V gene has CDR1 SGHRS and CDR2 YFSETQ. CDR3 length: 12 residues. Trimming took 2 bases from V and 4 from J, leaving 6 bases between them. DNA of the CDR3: TGCGCCAGCAGCTTTTCCCGAGAGACCCAGTACTTC. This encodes CASSFSRETQYF.

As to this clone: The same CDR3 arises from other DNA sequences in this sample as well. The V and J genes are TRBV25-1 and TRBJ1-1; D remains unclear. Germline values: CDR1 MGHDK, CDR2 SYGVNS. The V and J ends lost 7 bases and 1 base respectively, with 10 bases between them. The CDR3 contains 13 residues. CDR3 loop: CASMMGRNTEAFF. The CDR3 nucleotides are TGTGCCAGCATGATGGGGAGGAACACTGAAGCTTTCTTT.

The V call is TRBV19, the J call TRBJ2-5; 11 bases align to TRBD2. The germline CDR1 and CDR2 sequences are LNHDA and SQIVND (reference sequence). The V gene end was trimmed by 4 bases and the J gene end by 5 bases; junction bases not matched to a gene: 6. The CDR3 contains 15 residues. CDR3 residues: CASSTTGLAVETQYF. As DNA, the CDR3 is TGTGCCAGTAGTACTACGGGACTAGCGGTGGAGACCCAGTACTTC.

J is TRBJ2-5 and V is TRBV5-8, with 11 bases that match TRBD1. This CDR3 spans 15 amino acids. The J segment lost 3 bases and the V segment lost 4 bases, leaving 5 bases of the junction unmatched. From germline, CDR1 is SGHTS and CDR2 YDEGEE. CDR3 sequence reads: CASSTGGQGEETQYF. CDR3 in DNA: TGTGCCAGCAGCACTGGGGGACAGGGGGAAGAGACCCAGTACTTC.

The CDR3 loop reads CASSQEGPPAHYEQYF. Here the CDR3 DNA reads TGTGCCAGCAGCCAAGAGGGCCCTCCTGCACACTACGAGCAGTACTTC. The chain joins TRBV4-2 to TRBJ2-7; D uncertain. V lost 0 bases, J lost 3 bases, and 15 bases lay in between. This CDR3 region has 16 residues. CDR1 and CDR2 from the germline V gene are LGHNA and YNFKEQ.

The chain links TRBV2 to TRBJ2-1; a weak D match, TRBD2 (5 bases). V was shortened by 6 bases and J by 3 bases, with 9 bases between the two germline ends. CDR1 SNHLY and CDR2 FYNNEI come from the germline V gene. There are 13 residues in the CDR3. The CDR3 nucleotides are TGTGCCAGCAGCCCCGACTACTACAATGAGCAGTTCTTC. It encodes CASSPDYYNEQFF.

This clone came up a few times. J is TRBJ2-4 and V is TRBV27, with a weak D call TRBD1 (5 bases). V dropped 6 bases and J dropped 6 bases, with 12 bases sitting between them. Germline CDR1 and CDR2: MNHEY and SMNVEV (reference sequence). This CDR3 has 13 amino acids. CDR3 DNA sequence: TGTGCCAGCAGGCCAGGGAAATCAAACATTCAGTACTTC. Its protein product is CASRPGKSNIQYF.

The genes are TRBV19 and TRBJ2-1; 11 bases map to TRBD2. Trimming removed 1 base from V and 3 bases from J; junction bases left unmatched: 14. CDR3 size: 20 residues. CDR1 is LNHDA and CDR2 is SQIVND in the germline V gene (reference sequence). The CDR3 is CASSIAGAGQLAGGYNEQFF. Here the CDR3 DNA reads TGTGCCAGTAGTATAGCCGGAGCAGGACAGCTAGCGGGAGGCTACAATGAGCAGTTCTTC.

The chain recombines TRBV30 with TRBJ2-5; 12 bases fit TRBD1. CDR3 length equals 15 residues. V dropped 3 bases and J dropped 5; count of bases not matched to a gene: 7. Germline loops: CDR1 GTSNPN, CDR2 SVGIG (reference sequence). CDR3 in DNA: TGTGCCTGGAGGAGGGGACAGGGGGCCATGGAGACCCAGTACTTC. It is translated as CAWRRGQGAMETQYF.

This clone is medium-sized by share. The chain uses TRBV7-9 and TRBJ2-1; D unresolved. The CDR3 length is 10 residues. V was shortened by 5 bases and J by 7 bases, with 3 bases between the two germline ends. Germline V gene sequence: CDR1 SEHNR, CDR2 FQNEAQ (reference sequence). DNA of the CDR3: TGTGCCAGCAGCCGTAATGAGCAGTTCTTC. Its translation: CASSRNEQFF.

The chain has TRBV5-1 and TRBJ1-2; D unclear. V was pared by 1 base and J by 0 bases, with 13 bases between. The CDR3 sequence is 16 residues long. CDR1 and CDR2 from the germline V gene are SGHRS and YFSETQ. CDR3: CASSLRTTNTNYGYTF. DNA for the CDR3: TGCGCCAGCAGCTTGAGAACCACCAACACTAACTATGGCTACACCTTC.

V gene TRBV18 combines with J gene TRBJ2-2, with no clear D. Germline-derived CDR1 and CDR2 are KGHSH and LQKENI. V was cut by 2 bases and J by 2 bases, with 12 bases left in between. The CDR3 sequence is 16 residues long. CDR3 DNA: TGTGCCAGCTCACCAAATCCATCGGGTAACACCGGGGAGCTGTTTTTT. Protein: CASSPNPSGNTGELFF.

This CDR3 reads CASAPGTYEQYF. Written as DNA, the CDR3 is TGTGCTAGTGCGCCGGGAACCTACGAGCAGTACTTC. This chain connects TRBV12-5 to TRBJ2-7, with TRBD2 as a possible D gene (5 bases). Germline V gene lookup returns CDR1 LGHNT and CDR2 FRNRAP. The CDR3 loop spans 12 amino acids. V lost 7 bases and J 2 bases, leaving 9 bases between the germline ends. Using reference TRBV12-5 and TRBJ2-7 for the parts outside the CDR3, the full variable domain is DARVTQTPRHKVTEMGQEVTMRCQPILGHNTVFWYRQTMMQGLELLAYFRNRAPLDDSGMPKDRFSAEMPDATLATLKIQPSEPRDSAVYFCASAPGTYEQYFGPGTRLTVT.

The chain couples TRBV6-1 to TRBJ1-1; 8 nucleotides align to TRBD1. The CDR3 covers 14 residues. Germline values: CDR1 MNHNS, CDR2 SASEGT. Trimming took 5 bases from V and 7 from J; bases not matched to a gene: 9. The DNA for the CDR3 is TGTGCCAGCAGTTTTCAGGGGGCGCGGGGTGAAGCTTTCTTT. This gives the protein CASSFQGARGEAFF.

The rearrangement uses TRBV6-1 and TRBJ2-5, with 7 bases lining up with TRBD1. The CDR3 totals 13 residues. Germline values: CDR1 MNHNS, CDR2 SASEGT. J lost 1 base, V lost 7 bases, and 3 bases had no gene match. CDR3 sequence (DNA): TGTGCCAGCACCCGGGACAGCCAAGAGACCCAGTACTTC. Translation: CASTRDSQETQYF.